In this sample, the clone carrying this TCR beta chain turned up many times. This CDR3 comprises 14 residues. V was clipped by 4 bases and J by 1 base; unmatched bases: 3. Germline CDR1 reads SGHNT; CDR2 reads YYREEE (reference sequence). The data derive from a study of low-dose radiotherapy and immunotherapy resistance in tumors. Time point: before trial treatment. Alpha and beta chains were covered, as first-strand cDNA relied on TRAV- and TRBV-specific primers. The TCRs were subjected to amplification over approximately 20 PCR cycles employing a constant-region primer in conjunction with a V-primer adapter. TCRdb used MiXCR to reprocess the reads, holding one entry per CDR3 protein. The data show tens of thousands of distinct CDR3 sequences, roughly a sixth seen once.

The origin of this receptor is a male donor with prostate cancer. Sequencing used PBMCs, obtained before treatment. The V gene is TRBV5-4, the J gene TRBJ2-3; TRBD2 agrees at 7 bases. The CDR3 loop is CASSGGGGTDTQYF. CDR3 nucleotides: TGTGCCAGCAGCGGTGGGGGGGGCACAGATACGCAGTATTTT.